This TCR beta chain emerged from a study of tumor and adjacent non-tumor tissue in lung cancer. About the research overall: There were some 12 adenocarcinoma, a couple of squamous cell carcinoma and 1 small cell lung cancer cases. About 4.2 million productive TCRbeta reads were obtained per sample on average.

The library came from three nested PCR rounds adapted from ARM-PCR protocols. TCRdb passed the multiplex PCR reads through MiXCR, listing each CDR3 protein once. The sample lists 200,000 to 250,000 distinct CDR3 sequences, 70% to 75% seen once, with approximately 25% in the top ten. No cell sorting was done before RNA was extracted from the tissue. Newly diagnosed lung cancer patients had thoracic surgery in China, August–late 2014, without prior chemotherapy. To note about this clonotype: Its antigen is currently unknown.

This CDR3 contains 16 residues. J was trimmed by 2 bases and V by 4 bases; bases with no gene match: 11. CDR1 and CDR2 (germline): SGHNT, YYREEE (reference sequence). Regarding the study as a whole: Tumor repertoires had a smaller top 100 clone share than normal lung.

This chain links TRBV5-4 with TRBJ1-1; 7 nucleotides agree with TRBD1. The material sequenced was lung tumor tissue. The receptor comes from a man in his sixties with non-small cell lung cancer. The CDR3 coding sequence is TGTGCCAGCAGCCGACCGACAGGGTTCCTTAACACTGAAGCTTTCTTT. This codes for CASSRPTGFLNTEAFF.